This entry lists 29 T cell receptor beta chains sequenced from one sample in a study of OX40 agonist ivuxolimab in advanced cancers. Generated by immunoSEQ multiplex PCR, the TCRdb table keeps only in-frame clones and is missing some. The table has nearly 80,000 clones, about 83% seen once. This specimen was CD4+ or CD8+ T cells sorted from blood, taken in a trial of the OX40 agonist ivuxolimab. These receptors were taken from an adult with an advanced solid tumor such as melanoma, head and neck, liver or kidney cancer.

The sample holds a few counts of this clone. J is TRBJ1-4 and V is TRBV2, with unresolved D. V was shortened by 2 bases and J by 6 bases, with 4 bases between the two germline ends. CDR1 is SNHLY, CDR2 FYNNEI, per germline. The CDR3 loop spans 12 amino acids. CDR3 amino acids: CASSELDEKLFF. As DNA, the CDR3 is TGTGCCAGCAGTGAATTAGATGAAAAACTGTTTTTT.

This CDR3 reads CASSIGLATSTDTQYF. CDR3 sequence (DNA): TGTGCCAGCAGTATTGGACTAGCCACTAGCACAGATACGCAGTATTTT. The chain couples TRBV2 to TRBJ2-3, with 8 bases lining up with TRBD2. Trimming cost V 5 bases and J 0 bases; bases outside gene matches: 7. Germline CDR1 is SNHLY and CDR2 is FYNNEI. This CDR3 region has 16 residues. Together with reference TRBV2 and TRBJ2-3, the CDR3 gives the full variable domain: EPEVTQTPSHQVTQMGQEVILRCVPISNHLYFYWYRQILGQKVEFLVSFYNNEISEKSEIFDDQFSVERPDGSNFTLKIRSTKLEDSAMYFCASSIGLATSTDTQYFGPGTRLTVL.

DNA for the CDR3: TGTGCCAGCAGCCTGAGCGGGGGAACTGAAGCTTTCTTT. Translated, it gives CASSLSGGTEAFF. The chain carries TRBV7-3 and TRBJ1-1; D is possibly TRBD1 (5 bases). Germline values: CDR1 SGHTA, CDR2 FQGTGA. Trimming pared 5 bases from V and 5 bases from J, leaving 12 bases between. The CDR3 extends over 13 amino acids.

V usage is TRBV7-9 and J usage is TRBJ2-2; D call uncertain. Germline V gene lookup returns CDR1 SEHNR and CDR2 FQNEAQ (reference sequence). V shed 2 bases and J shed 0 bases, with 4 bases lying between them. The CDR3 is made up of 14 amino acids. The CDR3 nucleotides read TGTGCCAGCAGCTTACGGGCGAACACCGGGGAGCTGTTTTTT. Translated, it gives CASSLRANTGELFF.

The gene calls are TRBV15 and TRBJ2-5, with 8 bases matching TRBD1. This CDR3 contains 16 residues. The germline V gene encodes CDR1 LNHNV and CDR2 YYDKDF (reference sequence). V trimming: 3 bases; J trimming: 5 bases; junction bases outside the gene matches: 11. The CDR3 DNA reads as TGTGCCACCAGCAGGAAGACAGGGGCGGGGTATGAGACCCAGTACTTC. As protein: CATSRKTGAGYETQYF.

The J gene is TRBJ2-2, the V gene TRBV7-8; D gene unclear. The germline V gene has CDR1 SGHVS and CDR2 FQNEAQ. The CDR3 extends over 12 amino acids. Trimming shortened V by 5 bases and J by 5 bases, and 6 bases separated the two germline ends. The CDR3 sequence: CASSQRTGELFF. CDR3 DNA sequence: TGTGCCAGCAGCCAACGAACCGGGGAGCTGTTTTTT.

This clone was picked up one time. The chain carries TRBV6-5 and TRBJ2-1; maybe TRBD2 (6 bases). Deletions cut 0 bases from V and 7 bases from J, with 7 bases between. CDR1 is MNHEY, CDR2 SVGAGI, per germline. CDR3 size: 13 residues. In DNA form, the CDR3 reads TGTGCCAGCAGTTACTCGGGGAGGAATGAGCAGTTCTTC. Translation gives CASSYSGRNEQFF.

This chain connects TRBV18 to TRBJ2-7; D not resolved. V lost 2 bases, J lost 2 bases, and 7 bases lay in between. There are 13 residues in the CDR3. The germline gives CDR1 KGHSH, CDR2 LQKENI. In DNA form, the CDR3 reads TGTGCCAGCTCACCATTAGAGACCTACGAGCAGTACTTC. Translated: CASSPLETYEQYF.

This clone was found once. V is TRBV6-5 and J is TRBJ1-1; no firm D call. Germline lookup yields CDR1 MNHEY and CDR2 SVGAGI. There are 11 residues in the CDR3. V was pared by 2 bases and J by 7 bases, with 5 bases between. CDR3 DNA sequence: TGTGCCAGCAGTTACGGGAATGAAGCTTTCTTT. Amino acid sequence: CASSYGNEAFF.

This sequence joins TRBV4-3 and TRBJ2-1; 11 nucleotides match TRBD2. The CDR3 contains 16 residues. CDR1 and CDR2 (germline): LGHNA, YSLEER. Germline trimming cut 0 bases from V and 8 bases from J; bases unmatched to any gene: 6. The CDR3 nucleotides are TGCGCCAGCAGCCAAGATAGGTTAGCGGGGGGGTATGAGCAGTTCTTC. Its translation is CASSQDRLAGGYEQFF.

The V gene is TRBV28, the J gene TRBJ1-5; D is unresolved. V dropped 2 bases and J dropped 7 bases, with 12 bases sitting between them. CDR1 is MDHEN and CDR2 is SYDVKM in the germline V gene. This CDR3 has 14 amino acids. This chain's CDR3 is CASSLIGGWQPQHF. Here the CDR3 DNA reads TGTGCCAGCAGTTTAATTGGAGGGTGGCAGCCCCAGCATTTT.

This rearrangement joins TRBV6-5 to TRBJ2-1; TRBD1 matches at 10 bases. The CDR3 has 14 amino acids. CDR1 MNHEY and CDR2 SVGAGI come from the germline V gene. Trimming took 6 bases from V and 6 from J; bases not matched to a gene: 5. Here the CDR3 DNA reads TGTGCCAGCAGCTCCGGGACAGGGGTCAATGAGCAGTTCTTC. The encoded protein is CASSSGTGVNEQFF.

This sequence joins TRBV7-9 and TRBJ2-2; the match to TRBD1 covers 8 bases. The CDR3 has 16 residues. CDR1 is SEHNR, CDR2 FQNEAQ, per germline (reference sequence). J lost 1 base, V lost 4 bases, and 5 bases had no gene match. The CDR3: CASSSSGTGNTGELFF. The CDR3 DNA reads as TGTGCCAGCAGCTCGTCCGGGACAGGGAACACCGGGGAGCTGTTTTTT.

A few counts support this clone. CDR3 bases: TGTGCCAGCAGCTTCTTGGGCCATCAGCCCCAGCATTTT. Residues: CASSFLGHQPQHF. This chain joins TRBV5-6 and TRBJ1-5, with D unresolved. This CDR3 is 13 amino acids long. In germline, CDR1 is SGHDT, CDR2 YYEEEE. V was clipped by 2 bases and J by 5 bases, with 8 bases between them.

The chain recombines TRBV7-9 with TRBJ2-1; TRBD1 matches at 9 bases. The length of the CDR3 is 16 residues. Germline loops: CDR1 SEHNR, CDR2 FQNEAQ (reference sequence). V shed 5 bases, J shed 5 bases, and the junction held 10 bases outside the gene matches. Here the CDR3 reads CASSPSTGGLNNEQFF. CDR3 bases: TGTGCCAGCAGCCCCTCGACAGGGGGACTGAACAATGAGCAGTTCTTC.

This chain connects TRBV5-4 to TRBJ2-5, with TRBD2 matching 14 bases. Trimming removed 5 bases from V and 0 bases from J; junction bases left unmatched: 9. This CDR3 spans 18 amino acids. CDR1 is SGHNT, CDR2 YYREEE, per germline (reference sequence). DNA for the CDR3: TGTGCCAGCAGACGTGGACTAGCGGGAGGTTCCTACCAAGAGACCCAGTACTTC. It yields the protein CASRRGLAGGSYQETQYF.

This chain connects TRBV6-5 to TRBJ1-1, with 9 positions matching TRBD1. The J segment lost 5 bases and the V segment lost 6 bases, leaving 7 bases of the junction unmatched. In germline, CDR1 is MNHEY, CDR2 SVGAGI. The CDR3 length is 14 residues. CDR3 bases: TGTGCCAGCAGATCGGGACAGGGAGCTACTGAAGCTTTCTTT. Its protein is CASRSGQGATEAFF.

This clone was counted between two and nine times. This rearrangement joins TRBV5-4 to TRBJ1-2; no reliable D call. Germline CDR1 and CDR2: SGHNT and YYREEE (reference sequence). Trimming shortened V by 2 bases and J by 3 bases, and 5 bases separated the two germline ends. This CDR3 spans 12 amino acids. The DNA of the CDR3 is TGTGCCAGCAGCTTTTCAGACTATGGCTACACCTTC. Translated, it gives CASSFSDYGYTF. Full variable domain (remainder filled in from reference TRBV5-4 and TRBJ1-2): ETGVTQSPTHLIKTRGQQVTLRCSSQSGHNTVSWYQQALGQGPQFIFQYYREEENGRGNFPPRFSGLQFPNYSSELNVNALELDDSALYLCASSFSDYGYTFGSGTRLTVV.

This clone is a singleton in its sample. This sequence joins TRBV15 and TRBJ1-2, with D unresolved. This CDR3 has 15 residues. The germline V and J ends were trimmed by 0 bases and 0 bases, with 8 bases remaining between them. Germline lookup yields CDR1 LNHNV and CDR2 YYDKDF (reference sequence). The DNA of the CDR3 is TGTGCCACCAGCAGAGATACAAGAGCTAACTATGGCTACACCTTC. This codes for CATSRDTRANYGYTF.

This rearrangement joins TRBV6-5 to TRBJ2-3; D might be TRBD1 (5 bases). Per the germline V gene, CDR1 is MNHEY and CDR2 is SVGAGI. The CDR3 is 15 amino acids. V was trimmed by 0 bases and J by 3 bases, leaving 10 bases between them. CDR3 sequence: CASSYSGPRTDTQYF. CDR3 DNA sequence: TGTGCCAGCAGTTACTCGGGGCCGAGGACAGATACGCAGTATTTT.

The CDR3 here is CSVDRGTSYGYTF. CDR3 nucleotides: TGCAGCGTTGACAGGGGAACGTCCTATGGCTACACCTTC. V and J are TRBV29-1 and TRBJ1-2, with a possible D match to TRBD1 (6 bases). Trimming shortened V by 3 bases and J by 4 bases, and 12 bases separated the two germline ends. This CDR3 has 13 residues. The germline V gene encodes CDR1 SQVTM and CDR2 ANQGSEA.

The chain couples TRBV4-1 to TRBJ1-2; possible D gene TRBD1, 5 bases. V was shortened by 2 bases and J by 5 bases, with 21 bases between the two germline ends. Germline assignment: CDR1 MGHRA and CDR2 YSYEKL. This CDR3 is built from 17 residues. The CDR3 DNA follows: TGCGCCAGCAGCCAATCCCCTTCGGACGGGGACGGATATGGCTACACCTTC. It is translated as CASSQSPSDGDGYGYTF.

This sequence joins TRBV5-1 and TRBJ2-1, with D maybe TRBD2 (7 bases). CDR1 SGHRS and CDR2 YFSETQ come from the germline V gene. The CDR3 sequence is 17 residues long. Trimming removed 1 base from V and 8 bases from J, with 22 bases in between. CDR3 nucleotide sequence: TGCGCCAGCAGCTTGCCGTTAAGGGGGGAGGGTTTGGATGAGCAGTTCTTC. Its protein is CASSLPLRGEGLDEQFF.

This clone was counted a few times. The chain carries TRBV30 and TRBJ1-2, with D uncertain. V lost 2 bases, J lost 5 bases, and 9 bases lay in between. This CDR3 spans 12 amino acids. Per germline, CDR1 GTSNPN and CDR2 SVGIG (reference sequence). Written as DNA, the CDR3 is TGTGCCTGGAGTTCGGACCGTTATGGCTACACCTTC. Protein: CAWSSDRYGYTF.

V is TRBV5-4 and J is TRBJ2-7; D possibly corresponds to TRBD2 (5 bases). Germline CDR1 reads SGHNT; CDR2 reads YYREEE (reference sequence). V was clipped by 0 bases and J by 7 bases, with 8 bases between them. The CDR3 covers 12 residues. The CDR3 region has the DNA TGTGCCAGCAGCTTGGCGTCGGGGGAGCAGTACTTC. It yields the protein CASSLASGEQYF.

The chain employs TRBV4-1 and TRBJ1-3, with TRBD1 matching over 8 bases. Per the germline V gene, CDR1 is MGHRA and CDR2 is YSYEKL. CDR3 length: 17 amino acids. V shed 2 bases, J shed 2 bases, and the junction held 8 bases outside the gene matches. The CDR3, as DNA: TGCGCCAGCAGCCAATCTGTAGCAGGGGGCGCTGGAAACACCATATATTTT. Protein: CASSQSVAGGAGNTIYF.

The CDR3 loop is CASSLAGGWDSGNTIYF. CDR3 in DNA: TGTGCCAGCAGTTTAGCGGGGGGGTGGGACTCTGGAAACACCATATATTTT. The J gene is TRBJ1-3, the V gene TRBV28; weak D call: TRBD1 (5 bases). The CDR3 totals 17 residues. V was pared by 2 bases and J by 0 bases, with 14 bases between. In germline, CDR1 is MDHEN, CDR2 SYDVKM.

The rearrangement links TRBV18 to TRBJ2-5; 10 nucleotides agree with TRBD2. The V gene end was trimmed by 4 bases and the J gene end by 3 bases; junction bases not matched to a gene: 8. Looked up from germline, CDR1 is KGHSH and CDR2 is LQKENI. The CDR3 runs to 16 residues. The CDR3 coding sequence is TGTGCCAGCTCACTTGACAGCGGGAGGGCCGAAGAGACCCAGTACTTC. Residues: CASSLDSGRAEETQYF.

In nucleotides, the CDR3 is TGTGCCACCAGCAGTTTCGGGACCGATGATGGCTACACCTTC. Residues: CATSSFGTDDGYTF. The V call is TRBV15, the J call TRBJ1-2, with a possible D match to TRBD1 (5 bases). CDR1 and CDR2 from the germline V gene are LNHNV and YYDKDF (reference sequence). The ends were cut back, 3 bases at V and 6 bases at J, with 14 bases in the middle. CDR3 length: 14 amino acids.